This entry is about one T cell receptor (beta chain). Its antigen remains undetermined. Nothing much larger sits one base from this clone, and base qualities are not available. Collaborating institutions collected whole blood in K2EDTA tubes following their own protocols. For TCRbeta analysis, collaborators shipped samples in one of three forms: frozen whole blood, isolated PBMCs, or DNA extracted from either of those sample types. This sample was taken from a study of blood T cell repertoires in COVID-19 (dated by TCRdb to 2018 to 2020). Regarding the research as a whole: The collaborator samples originated in the United States, Italy and Spain and spanned the acute and convalescent phases of COVID-19. The prospective study material was composed of cDNA or gDNA derived from T cells, B-cell-depleted T cells, or PBMCs. Deeply sampled blood TCRbeta repertoires from subjects exposed to, actively infected with, or recovered from COVID-19 were included in the dataset. The repertoires were released in a freely available public database intended as a resource for research on the immune response to SARS-CoV-2. The samples were drawn from two sources: the first 160 participants of the ongoing ImmuneRACE study, and over 1,000 subjects contributed by 6 global collaborators. Nearly every sample came with metadata listing a de-identified subject ID, COVID-19 status, age in years and sex. HLA class I and class II types, where available, came from metadata supplied by the sample provider rather than from assay-based typing. The research as a whole found: The amount of clinical and demographic metadata varied by source and participant and was provided uncurated.

TCRbeta CDR3 regions were amplified from genomic DNA by means of the immunoSEQ Assay, a bias-controlled multiplex PCR. In the source study's methods: The number of nucleated cells in each sample was estimated from the amplification of reference gene primers within the assay. Sequence reads were collapsed and filtered to measure the absolute abundance of every unique TCRbeta CDR3 rearrangement. For each sample, productive Simpson clonality was calculated as the square root of Simpson's diversity index across productive rearrangements. TCRdb took this table from immuneACCESS and kept in-frame rearrangements with V and J called. Such tables lack part of the clones; where checked against another copy, unresolved V genes explain under half of the gap, and the rest is unexplained. That table is the source of V, J and clone size, and D and trimming were worked out from the DNA. In this sample the table shows over 150,000 clones, approximately 85% of which occur a single time. 1% to 1.2% of the sample goes to the ten largest clones.

At the junction V is shortened by 1 base and J by 0 bases, with 6 bases in between. Inclusive of the bounding cysteine and phenylalanine, the CDR3 is 14 residues long. Solely the CDR3 DNA is kept, with 42 bases framed from the first base. CDR1 SGHRS and CDR2 YFSETQ were looked up in the germline V gene. The chain links TRBV5-1 with TRBJ2-3, with an unclear D gene assignment. The source of this sequence is a man aged 35 to 55 with acute or convalescent COVID-19. Sequenced: peripheral blood. The CDR3 here reads CASSLLYSTDTQYF. The nucleotides are TGCGCCAGCAGCTTGCTTTATAGCACAGATACGCAGTATTTT. Extended through the reference TRBV5-1 and TRBJ2-3 proteins, this CDR3 yields the full variable domain: KAGVTQTPRYLIKTRGQQVTLSCSPISGHRSVSWYQQTPGQGLQFLFEYFSETQRNKGNFPGRFSGRQFSNSRSEMNVSTLELGDSALYLCASSLLYSTDTQYFGPGTRLTVL.